This T cell receptor beta chain was captured in a study of preoperative IRX-2 immunotherapy in early breast cancer. Regarding treatment: preoperative locoregional IRX-2 cytokine immunotherapy. Preoperative locoregional IRX-2 cytokine immunotherapy was tested in the phase Ib source study. Assay used: immunoSEQ multiplex PCR; TCRdb lists only in-frame clones, some missing. The repertoire holds about 42,000 clones, with roughly 77% as singletons. The sample consisted of tumor tissue, taken after IRX-2 immunotherapy. The sequence was collected from a human donor with breast cancer.

The CDR3: CAISESYGNYGYTF. DNA for the CDR3: TGTGCCATCAGTGAGTCGTACGGCAACTATGGCTACACCTTC. This chain joins TRBV10-3 and TRBJ1-2; D is ambiguous. The V gene lost 0 bases and the J gene lost 2 bases, with 7 bases spanning the gap. Germline V gene sequence: CDR1 ENHRY, CDR2 SYGVKD. CDR3 length: 14 amino acids.